The 5 T cell receptor beta chains below all came from one sample that was sequenced in a study of T cell changes during pregnancy in multiple sclerosis. The protocol was immunoSEQ multiplex PCR, while the TCRdb copy is restricted to in-frame clones and leaves out a portion. In the table there are 40,000 to 55,000 clones, 91% of which are singletons. This material consisted of CD8+ T cells from peripheral blood mononuclear cells, taken after pregnancy. The receptor source for this set is a female donor with multiple sclerosis, enrolled in a pregnancy study.

DNA of the CDR3: TGTGCCAGCAGCGCTAGCGGGAGTGTCACAGATACGCAGTATTTT. Protein sequence: CASSASGSVTDTQYF. The chain links TRBV7-7 to TRBJ2-3; 10 positions match TRBD2. This CDR3 region has 15 residues. J gave up 2 bases and V 5 bases, and 4 bases lay outside the gene matches. Germline V gene lookup returns CDR1 SSHAT and CDR2 FNYEAQ (reference sequence).

The chain carries TRBV9 and TRBJ1-2, with D possibly TRBD1 on 6 matching bases. The CDR3 sequence is 12 residues long. Trimming removed 1 base from V and 6 bases from J, with 7 bases in between. Germline CDR1 SGDLS, CDR2 YYNGEE. CDR3 in amino acids: CASSVQGNGYTF. DNA of the CDR3: TGTGCCAGCAGCGTACAGGGGAATGGCTACACCTTC.

The rearrangement uses TRBV9 and TRBJ2-7; 7 nucleotides match TRBD2. The V and J ends lost 0 bases and 5 bases, in that order; junction bases with no gene match: 8. The CDR3 loop spans 15 amino acids. Germline CDR1 is SGDLS and CDR2 is YYNGEE. The CDR3 reads CASSVGVGGSHEQYF. CDR3 coding DNA: TGTGCCAGCAGCGTAGGGGTGGGAGGGAGTCACGAGCAGTACTTC. The full variable domain, in which reference TRBV9 and TRBJ2-7 provide the parts outside the CDR3, is DSGVTQTPKHLITATGQRVTLRCSPRSGDLSVYWYQQSLDQGLQFLIQYYNGEERAKGNILERFSAQQFPDLHSELNLSSLELGDSALYFCASSVGVGGSHEQYFGPGTRLTVT.

This clone was detected only once. This sequence joins TRBV27 and TRBJ2-7; 7 nucleotides align to TRBD1. Germline V CDR1 and CDR2: MNHEY, SMNVEV (reference sequence). Trimming removed 4 bases from V and 4 bases from J; junction bases left unmatched: 4. The CDR3 has 13 residues. The CDR3 DNA reads TGTGCCAGCAGTTCGGGACAGCTATACGAGCAGTACTTC. This gives the protein CASSSGQLYEQYF.

The rearrangement uses TRBV9 and TRBJ2-1, with 10 bases matching TRBD2. Germline lookup yields CDR1 SGDLS and CDR2 YYNGEE. The CDR3 totals 17 residues. The junction had 9 bases not matched to a gene; V was cut back by 0 bases and J by 6 bases. The CDR3 loop reads CASSVGFIAGGSNEQFF. CDR3 sequence (DNA): TGTGCCAGCAGCGTAGGTTTCATAGCGGGGGGTTCCAATGAGCAGTTCTTC. Full variable domain (remainder filled in from reference TRBV9 and TRBJ2-1): DSGVTQTPKHLITATGQRVTLRCSPRSGDLSVYWYQQSLDQGLQFLIQYYNGEERAKGNILERFSAQQFPDLHSELNLSSLELGDSALYFCASSVGFIAGGSNEQFFGPGTRLTVL.